Below, one T cell receptor (beta chain) is given with its context. As yet, its antigen is unknown. Each diagnosis drew on symptoms, thyroxine, TRAb, thyroid ultrasound and orbital computed tomography findings. From RNA transcripts, TCR beta CDR3 regions were amplified. Primed by the HTBI set, a first-round RT-PCR was run on the TCR CDR3. TCRdb ran MiXCR on the multiplex PCR reads and lists one entry per CDR3 protein. Of around 500,000 distinct CDR3 sequences listed, roughly 15% are singletons. Trimming pared 0 bases from V and 1 base from J, leaving 6 bases between. The germline CDR1 and CDR2 sequences are LNHDA and SQIVND (reference sequence). This CDR3 region has 14 residues. The sample comes from a study of T cells in Graves' hyperthyroidism and ophthalmopathy. Study-level results: Ophthalmopathy, as predicted by the model, came a median 6.5 months after the prediction.

This clonotype was obtained from a woman aged 25 to 39 with Graves' ophthalmopathy. Sequenced material: blood. J is TRBJ1-1 and V is TRBV19; D is undetermined. The chain's CDR3 is CASSIDLRNTEAFF. DNA for the CDR3: TGTGCCAGTAGTATAGATCTAAGGAACACTGAAGCTTTCTTT.